These 27 T cell receptor beta chains were all obtained from the same sample, sequenced in a study of blood T cell repertoires in COVID-19. Method: immunoSEQ multiplex PCR; TCRdb's copy keeps in-frame clones and lacks some. The sample consists of about 120,000 clones, about 82% of them appearing once. Specimen: peripheral blood. These receptors all come from a man aged 55 to 70 with active or convalescent COVID-19.

The V and J genes are TRBV4-1 and TRBJ2-2, with D perhaps TRBD2 (6 bases). V lost 5 bases and J lost 1, with 14 bases in between. Germline CDR1 is MGHRA and CDR2 is YSYEKL. This CDR3 has 16 residues. The chain's CDR3 is CASSAREWGNTGELFF. The CDR3 nucleotides read TGCGCCAGCAGCGCCCGGGAGTGGGGGAACACCGGGGAGCTGTTTTTT.

The DNA of the CDR3 is TGTGCCAGCACGCCTTTCCCGGGACTAGCGGGAGGCCACAATGAGCAGTTCTTC. Amino acids: CASTPFPGLAGGHNEQFF. V usage is TRBV7-9 and J usage is TRBJ2-1, with TRBD2 identical over 15 bases. CDR1 is SEHNR and CDR2 is FQNEAQ in the germline V gene (reference sequence). This CDR3 is 18 amino acids long. V lost 7 bases, J lost 5 bases, and 12 bases stayed unmatched.

This clone was seen just once. The rearrangement links TRBV19 to TRBJ2-2, with 7 bases matching TRBD1. The CDR3 totals 17 residues. V was pared by 5 bases and J by 0 bases, with 9 bases of the junction left unmatched. Germline assignment: CDR1 LNHDA and CDR2 SQIVND (reference sequence). The CDR3 region has the DNA TGTGCCAGTAGTTACTACAGGGGTCCCCCGAACACCGGGGAGCTGTTTTTT. Translating it yields CASSYYRGPPNTGELFF.

The chain joins TRBV5-1 to TRBJ1-6; D gene unclear. The CDR3 sequence is 14 residues long. In germline, CDR1 is SGHRS, CDR2 YFSETQ. V was shortened by 0 bases and J by 7 bases, with 8 bases between the two germline ends. CDR3 DNA sequence: TGCGCCAGCAGCTTGGCTGTTCCCAATTCACCCCTCCACTTT. Translated: CASSLAVPNSPLHF.

This chain links TRBV11-3 with TRBJ2-5, with TRBD2 matching over 7 bases. V shed 5 bases and J 5 bases; nucleotides not matched to a gene: 14. The CDR3 sequence is 16 residues long. CDR1 is SGHNT and CDR2 is YENEEA in the germline V gene. The CDR3 is CASSPGASGNGETQYF. CDR3 coding DNA: TGTGCCAGCAGCCCTGGGGCTAGCGGCAACGGGGAGACCCAGTACTTC.

V is TRBV5-5 and J is TRBJ1-6; D unclear. Looked up from germline, CDR1 is SGHKS and CDR2 is YYEKEE (reference sequence). Trimming pared 0 bases from V and 0 bases from J, leaving 10 bases between. The CDR3 is made up of 17 amino acids. CDR3 nucleotide sequence: TGTGCCAGCAGCTTGGAGTATGGGAGCTCCTATAATTCACCCCTCCACTTT. It translates to CASSLEYGSSYNSPLHF. The whole variable domain, remainder taken from reference TRBV5-5 and TRBJ1-6, is DAGVTQSPTHLIKTRGQQVTLRCSPISGHKSVSWYQQVLGQGPQFIFQYYEKEERGRGNFPDRFSARQFPNYSSELNVNALLLGDSALYLCASSLEYGSSYNSPLHFGNGTRLTVT.

The chain joins TRBV6-5 to TRBJ2-7; TRBD2 aligns across 11 bases. Germline assignment: CDR1 MNHEY and CDR2 SVGAGI. J gave up 3 bases and V 5 bases, and 3 bases lay outside the gene matches. The CDR3 sequence is 14 residues long. The CDR3 coding sequence is TGTGCCAGCAGTCCCGGGACTAGCGGCTACGAGCAGTACTTC. Translating gives CASSPGTSGYEQYF.

The chain uses TRBV29-1 and TRBJ1-1; TRBD1 is a possible D gene (5 bases). The CDR3 runs to 16 residues. Germline V gives CDR1 SQVTM, CDR2 ANQGSEA. The V gene lost 6 bases and the J gene lost 5 bases, with 25 bases spanning the gap. This CDR3 reads CSVGHSRQPQETEAFF. The CDR3 DNA reads as TGCAGCGTGGGGCATTCTCGGCAACCTCAGGAGACTGAAGCTTTCTTT.

The rearrangement joins TRBV11-2 to TRBJ1-3, with a weak D call TRBD1 (5 bases). This CDR3 contains 16 residues. Trimming removed 1 base from V and 0 bases from J, with 10 bases in between. CDR1 is SGHAT, CDR2 FQNNGV, per germline. CDR3 region: CASSLVLTVSGNTIYF. In DNA, the CDR3 is TGTGCCAGCAGCTTAGTTCTGACAGTCTCTGGAAACACCATATATTTT.

J is TRBJ1-1 and V is TRBV5-1, with 9 bases matching TRBD1. Trimming took 2 bases from V and 4 from J; bases not matched to a gene: 6. Per the germline V gene, CDR1 is SGHRS and CDR2 is YFSETQ. The CDR3 contains 15 residues. The CDR3 region is CASSFRTGAITEAFF. In DNA form, the CDR3 reads TGCGCCAGCAGCTTCCGGACAGGGGCGATCACTGAAGCTTTCTTT.

The chain carries TRBV18 and TRBJ2-2; 9 nucleotides line up with TRBD2. V shed 2 bases and J 5 bases; nucleotides not matched to a gene: 6. The V gene's germline CDR1 is KGHSH and CDR2 LQKENI. The CDR3 is made up of 16 amino acids. The CDR3 region has the DNA TGTGCCAGCTCACCATATAGCGGGAGAGGTACCGGGGAGCTGTTTTTT. Translating it yields CASSPYSGRGTGELFF.

The rearrangement links TRBV29-1 to TRBJ1-5, with D perhaps matching TRBD1 (5 bases). The V and J ends lost 4 bases and 0 bases respectively, with 7 bases between them. The CDR3 spans 13 residues. Germline V CDR1 and CDR2: SQVTM, ANQGSEA. CDR3 coding DNA: TGCAGCGTTGCGACAGATAGCAATCAGCCCCAGCATTTT. Amino acids: CSVATDSNQPQHF.

The chain carries TRBV4-1 and TRBJ2-4, with 8 bases matching TRBD2. Per the germline V gene, CDR1 is MGHRA and CDR2 is YSYEKL. The CDR3 runs to 15 residues. Germline trimming cut 2 bases from V and 7 bases from J; bases unmatched to any gene: 7. The CDR3 coding sequence is TGCGCCAGCAGCCAATCCGGGGCGGGGGGTAACATTCAGTACTTC. Its translation is CASSQSGAGGNIQYF.

This clone was counted a few times. V gene TRBV7-9 combines with J gene TRBJ1-5; D may be TRBD1 (6 bases). CDR1 is SEHNR and CDR2 is FQNEAQ in the germline V gene (reference sequence). V lost 5 bases, J lost 4 bases, and 15 bases lay in between. The CDR3 length is 15 residues. The CDR3 loop reads CASSPIGQINQPQHF. The CDR3 DNA sequence: TGTGCCAGCAGCCCCATCGGACAGATAAATCAGCCCCAGCATTTT.

The V gene is TRBV4-1, the J gene TRBJ1-5; D is undetermined. Germline V lookup: CDR1 MGHRA, CDR2 YSYEKL. Trimming cost V 0 bases and J 0 bases, with 18 bases left between them. The CDR3 is made up of 19 amino acids. The CDR3 loop is CASSQDPGLEHYSNQPQHF. DNA of the CDR3: TGCGCCAGCAGCCAAGATCCAGGACTCGAACACTATAGCAATCAGCCCCAGCATTTT.

This chain links TRBV28 with TRBJ2-3; 10 nucleotides match TRBD2. From germline, CDR1 is MDHEN and CDR2 SYDVKM. The CDR3 consists of 17 residues. V was pared by 9 bases and J by 4 bases, with 16 bases of the junction left unmatched. CDR3 nucleotide sequence: TGTGCCAGTTTCGGGACTAGCGAGCACCTCGATCCAGATACGCAGTATTTT. Protein: CASFGTSEHLDPDTQYF.

The chain's CDR3 is CASSLKDTRNEQYF. The CDR3 coding sequence is TGTGCCAGCAGTTTAAAAGATACTAGAAACGAGCAGTACTTC. The chain has TRBV27 and TRBJ2-7, with D possibly TRBD2 on 5 matching bases. The CDR3 totals 14 residues. Germline loops: CDR1 MNHEY, CDR2 SMNVEV (reference sequence). Trimming stripped 2 bases from V and 5 bases from J, with 13 bases between.

The chain is built from TRBV12-3 or TRBV12-4 and TRBJ1-1; D uncertain. The CDR3 is 12 amino acids. Trimming pared 4 bases from V and 7 bases from J, leaving 10 bases between. The CDR3 protein is CASSSPGDEAFF. In DNA form, the CDR3 reads TGTGCCAGCAGTTCTCCGGGAGATGAAGCTTTCTTT.

A few counts support this clone. J is TRBJ1-4 and V is TRBV28; 7 nucleotides match TRBD1. Unmatched junction bases numbered 6, after V lost 5 bases and J lost 0 bases. CDR3 length: 16 residues. CDR1 and CDR2 (germline): MDHEN, SYDVKM. The CDR3, as DNA: TGTGCCAGCAGTCCCAGGGGGAGTGCAACTAATGAAAAACTGTTTTTT. Translated: CASSPRGSATNEKLFF.

The chain couples TRBV4-2 to TRBJ2-2, with 9 bases lining up with TRBD1. V was pared by 8 bases and J by 4 bases, with 8 bases of the junction left unmatched. The CDR3 is 15 amino acids. The germline gives CDR1 LGHNA, CDR2 YNFKEQ. The CDR3 sequence is CASSLTTGGTGELFF. The CDR3 nucleotides read TGTGCCAGCTCCCTGACGACAGGGGGCACCGGGGAGCTGTTTTTT.

The rearrangement links TRBV7-3 to TRBJ2-7; TRBD1 matches 8 bases. J was trimmed by 3 bases and V by 2 bases; bases with no gene match: 3. The CDR3 totals 14 residues. From germline, CDR1 is SGHTA and CDR2 FQGTGA. The CDR3 bases are TGTGCCAGCAGCTTACGACAGGGGCGCTACGAGCAGTACTTC. The encoded protein is CASSLRQGRYEQYF.

This chain links TRBV9 with TRBJ2-3; 7 bases map to TRBD2. Germline V lookup: CDR1 SGDLS, CDR2 YYNGEE. The CDR3 length is 18 residues. The J segment lost 3 bases and the V segment lost 0 bases, leaving 13 bases of the junction unmatched. CDR3 nucleotide sequence: TGTGCCAGCAGCGTAGGCCCCTCGACTAGCTGGGGAACAGATACGCAGTATTTT. Protein sequence: CASSVGPSTSWGTDTQYF.

The rearrangement uses TRBV14 and TRBJ1-6; no reliable D call. Trimming removed 2 bases at V and 2 bases at J, with 7 bases between. The V gene's germline CDR1 is SGHDN and CDR2 FVKESK. This CDR3 is 15 amino acids long. The CDR3 reads CASSQKRAYNSPLHF. DNA of the CDR3: TGTGCCAGCAGCCAAAAGAGGGCCTATAATTCACCCCTCCACTTT.

The chain has TRBV9 and TRBJ2-2; D may be TRBD1 (6 bases). V was pared by 4 bases and J by 9 bases, with 13 bases between. The CDR3 length is 13 residues. The germline CDR1 and CDR2 sequences are SGDLS and YYNGEE. In nucleotides, the CDR3 is TGTGCCAGCAGCCCCACAGGGACCCGGGAGCTGTTTTTT. Translating it yields CASSPTGTRELFF.

The count of this clone is one. The rearrangement uses TRBV18 and TRBJ1-1, with 8 bases aligning to TRBD1. Germline CDR1 KGHSH, CDR2 LQKENI. CDR3 length equals 15 residues. J gave up 4 bases and V 2 bases, and 6 bases lay outside the gene matches. Written as DNA, the CDR3 is TGTGCCAGCTCACCAACGACAGGGGCTGTCACTGAAGCTTTCTTT. Protein sequence: CASSPTTGAVTEAFF. Full variable domain (remainder filled in from reference TRBV18 and TRBJ1-1): NAGVMQNPRHLVRRRGQEARLRCSPMKGHSHVYWYRQLPEEGLKFMVYLQKENIIDESGMPKERFSAEFPKEGPSILRIQQVVRGDSAAYFCASSPTTGAVTEAFFGQGTRLTVV.

The chain has TRBV5-6 and TRBJ2-5; a weak D match, TRBD2 (5 bases). V lost 2 bases and J lost 1, with 9 bases in between. The CDR3 runs to 14 residues. The germline CDR1 and CDR2 sequences are SGHDT and YYEEEE. The CDR3 here is CASSFARVQETQYF. The DNA for the CDR3 is TGTGCCAGCAGCTTTGCGAGGGTCCAAGAGACCCAGTACTTC.

CDR3 bases: TGTGCCAGCAGCCTCGGGACAGGGGTTCCCTACGAGCAGTACTTC. It yields the protein CASSLGTGVPYEQYF. The chain uses TRBV4-2 and TRBJ2-7; 10 bases are a match to TRBD1. The CDR3 runs to 15 residues. V shed 4 bases and J 2 bases; nucleotides not matched to a gene: 5. Looked up from germline, CDR1 is LGHNA and CDR2 is YNFKEQ.